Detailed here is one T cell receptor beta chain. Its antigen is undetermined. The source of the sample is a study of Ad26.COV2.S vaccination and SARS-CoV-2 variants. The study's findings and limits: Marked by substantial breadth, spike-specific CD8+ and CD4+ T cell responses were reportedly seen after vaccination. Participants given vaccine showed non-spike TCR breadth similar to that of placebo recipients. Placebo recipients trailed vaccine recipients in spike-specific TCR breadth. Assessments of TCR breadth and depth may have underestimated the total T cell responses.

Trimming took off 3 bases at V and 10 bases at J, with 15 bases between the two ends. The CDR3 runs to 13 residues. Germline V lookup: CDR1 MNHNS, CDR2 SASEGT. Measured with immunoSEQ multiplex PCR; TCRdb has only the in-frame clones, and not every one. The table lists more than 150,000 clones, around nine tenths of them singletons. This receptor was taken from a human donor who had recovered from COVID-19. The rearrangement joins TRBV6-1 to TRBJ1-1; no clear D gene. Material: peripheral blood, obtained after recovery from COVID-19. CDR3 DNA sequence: TGTGCCAGCAGTGAGGTTCTTATGGGCGGAGCTTTCTTT. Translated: CASSEVLMGGAFF.